These 8 T cell receptor beta chains were sequenced from one sample in a study of T cells in Graves' hyperthyroidism and ophthalmopathy. The TCR beta CDR3 regions underwent amplification using RNA transcripts as the source. TCR CDR3 regions were first amplified by RT-PCR with HTBI primers. Via MiXCR, TCRdb re-called the multiplex PCR reads, giving one row per CDR3 protein. Of roughly 580,000 distinct CDR3 sequences in the sample, roughly 13% are singletons; the top ten hold 5% to 7%. The source material was blood. Receptor source: a woman aged 30 to 39 with Graves' hyperthyroidism that later progressed to Graves' ophthalmopathy.

This rearrangement joins TRBV7-9 to TRBJ2-2, with TRBD2 as a possible D gene (5 bases). The CDR3 covers 14 residues. V was trimmed by 4 bases and J by 8 bases, leaving 14 bases between them. Germline V gene lookup returns CDR1 SEHNR and CDR2 FQNEAQ (reference sequence). CDR3 protein: CASSSWTEAGELFF. In DNA form, the CDR3 reads TGTGCCAGCAGCTCTTGGACGGAGGCGGGGGAGCTGTTTTTT.

This clonotype was recorded a few times. The V call is TRBV7-9, the J call TRBJ2-7; a possible D gene is TRBD1 (5 bases). Trimming shortened V by 4 bases and J by 3 bases, and 13 bases separated the two germline ends. The CDR3 runs to 14 residues. Germline CDR1 and CDR2: SEHNR and FQNEAQ (reference sequence). Written as DNA, the CDR3 is TGTGCCAGCAGCTGGGAAAGGGGAATCTACGAGCAGTACTTC. This sequence encodes CASSWERGIYEQYF. The full variable domain, with the rest looked up from reference TRBV7-9 and TRBJ2-7, is DTGVSQNPRHKITKRGQNVTFRCDPISEHNRLYWYRQTLGQGPEFLTYFQNEAQLEKSRLLSDRFSAERPKGSFSTLEIQRTEQGDSAMYLCASSWERGIYEQYFGPGTRLTVT.

This clonotype was found many times. The CDR3 coding sequence is TGCGCCAGCAGCTTGGAGGCTAGCGGGGGTTCCTACAATGAGCAGTTCTTC. It is translated as CASSLEASGGSYNEQFF. V and J are TRBV5-1 and TRBJ2-1; 10 nucleotides agree with TRBD2. This CDR3 has 17 residues. Losses at the gene ends were 0 bases for V and 1 base for J; bases not matched to a gene: 4. Germline V CDR1 and CDR2: SGHRS, YFSETQ.

This clonotype was seen at least ten times. The rearrangement uses TRBV10-1 and TRBJ2-1, with 8 bases lining up with TRBD2. Trimming at V came to 0 bases and at J to 2 bases, leaving 3 bases not matched to a gene. CDR3 length: 16 residues. Germline V gives CDR1 WNHNN, CDR2 SYGVQD (reference sequence). Here the CDR3 DNA reads TGCGCCAGCAGTGAGTCGCGGGGGGCTACCTACAATGAGCAGTTCTTC. It translates to CASSESRGATYNEQFF.

This clonotype was picked up many times. The chain links TRBV7-3 to TRBJ2-1; tentative D call: TRBD2 (6 bases). The ends were cut back, 4 bases at V and 10 bases at J, with 8 bases in the middle. The germline gives CDR1 SGHTA, CDR2 FQGTGA. The CDR3 is 11 residues long. CDR3 loop: CASSSGVEQFF. As DNA, the CDR3 is TGTGCCAGCAGCTCGGGGGTCGAGCAGTTCTTC. Complete variable domain (other parts from reference TRBV7-3 and TRBJ2-1): GAGVSQTPSNKVTEKGKYVELRCDPISGHTALYWYRQSLGQGPEFLIYFQGTGAADDSGLPNDRFFAVRPEGSVSTLKIQRTERGDSAVYLCASSSGVEQFFGPGTRLTVL.

V is TRBV7-2 and J is TRBJ1-6; 8 bases fit TRBD1. The CDR3 loop spans 16 amino acids. The V gene end was trimmed by 1 base and the J gene end by 5 bases; junction bases not matched to a gene: 4. CDR1 and CDR2 from the germline V gene are SGHTA and FQGNSA. CDR3 in DNA: TGTGCCAGCAGCTTAGACAGGGGGATAAATAATTCACCCCTCCACTTT. It is translated as CASSLDRGINNSPLHF.

This clonotype was found many times. V usage is TRBV20-1 and J usage is TRBJ1-4; D is possibly TRBD1 (5 bases). The CDR3 sequence is 15 residues long. With 5 bases removed from V and 7 bases from J, the gap between germline ends came to 20 bases. The germline V gene encodes CDR1 DFQATT and CDR2 SNEGSKA (reference sequence). CDR3 bases: TGCAGTGCTCCCCCGGATAAGGGCGGGGGTGAAAAACTGTTTTTT. Residues: CSAPPDKGGGEKLFF.

This clonotype was recorded at least ten times. The V call is TRBV12-3 or TRBV12-4, the J call TRBJ1-4, with unresolved D. V lost 6 bases and J 8 bases, leaving 10 bases between the germline ends. The CDR3 is 12 residues long. The CDR3 DNA reads TGTGCCAGCAGCCCCGCCGGGGAAAAACTGTTTTTT. Translation gives CASSPAGEKLFF.